This T cell receptor (beta chain) was identified during a study of immune cell composition in non-small cell lung cancer. The assay was immunoSEQ multiplex PCR, and TCRdb's table has in-frame clones only and misses some. The data hold around 13,000 clones, with around 75% observed a single time. V lost 5 bases to trimming and J lost 9 bases; unmatched junction nucleotides: 6. This CDR3 has 14 residues. The V gene's germline CDR1 is SGHAT and CDR2 FQNNGV. The source of this sequence is a human donor with non-small cell lung cancer. Sequencing was carried out using lung tumor tissue. V is TRBV11-2 and J is TRBJ1-6; TRBD1 matches at 8 bases. The CDR3 is CASSQGQGGSPLHF. The CDR3 nucleotides are TGTGCCAGCAGCCAAGGACAGGGTGGTTCACCCCTCCACTTT.